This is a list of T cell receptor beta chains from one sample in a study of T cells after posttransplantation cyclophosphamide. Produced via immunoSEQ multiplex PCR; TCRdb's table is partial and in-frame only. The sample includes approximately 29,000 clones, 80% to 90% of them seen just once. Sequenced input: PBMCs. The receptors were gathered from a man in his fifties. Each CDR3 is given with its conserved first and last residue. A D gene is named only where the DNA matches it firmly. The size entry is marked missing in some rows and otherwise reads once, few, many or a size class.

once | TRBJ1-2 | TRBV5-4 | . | TGTGCCAGCAGCTTGGTGGAGGGCGGAGGCTACACCTTC | CASSLVEGGGYTF
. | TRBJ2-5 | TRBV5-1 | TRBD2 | TGCGCCAGCAGCCCTAGCGGGGGAGTTCAAGAGACCCAGTACTTC | CASSPSGGVQETQYF
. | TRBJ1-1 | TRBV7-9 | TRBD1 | TGTGCCAGCAGCCCCAGAGGGACAGATGAAGCTTTCTTT | CASSPRGTDEAFF
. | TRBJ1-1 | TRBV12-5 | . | TGTGCTAGTGAAAATGACGGGACTGAAGCTTTCTTT | CASENDGTEAFF
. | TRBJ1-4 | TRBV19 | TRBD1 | TGTGCCAGTAGTACCCGACAGGGGGTAAGTGAAAAACTGTTTTTT | CASSTRQGVSEKLFF
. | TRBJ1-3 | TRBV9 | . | TGTGCCAGCAGCGGAGATGGAGGTACCATATATTTT | CASSGDGGTIYF
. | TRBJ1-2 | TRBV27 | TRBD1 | TGTGCCAGCAGCGGCTCCAGGGGGCGCGATGGCTACACCTTC | CASSGSRGRDGYTF
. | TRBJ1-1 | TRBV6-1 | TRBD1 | TGTGCCAGCAGGACAGGGCAAGCGGGCACTGAAGCTTTCTTT | CASRTGQAGTEAFF
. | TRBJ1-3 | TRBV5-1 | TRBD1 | TGCGCCAGCAGCCCGGAGACAGGGAGTGGAAACACCATATATTTT | CASSPETGSGNTIYF
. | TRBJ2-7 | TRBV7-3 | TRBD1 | TGTGCCAGCAGCCCGGGAGCAGGGGGCTACTACGAGCAGTACTTC | CASSPGAGGYYEQYF
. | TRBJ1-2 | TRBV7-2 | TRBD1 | TGTGCCAGCAGCTTAGCGGCGGGGACAGGGGGCTATGGCTACACCTTC | CASSLAAGTGGYGYTF
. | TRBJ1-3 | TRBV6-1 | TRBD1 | TGTGCCAGCAGTGAATACGGACAGGGTAGCGGTAACACCATATATTTT | CASSEYGQGSGNTIYF
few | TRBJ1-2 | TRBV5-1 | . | TGCGCCAGCAGCTTGACAGGTCAATCGGGTGGCTACACCTTC | CASSLTGQSGGYTF
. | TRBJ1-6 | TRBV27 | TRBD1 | TGTGCCAGCAGTTACGGGACAGGGACGATGTATTCAGCCCTCCACTTT | CASSYGTGTMYSALHF
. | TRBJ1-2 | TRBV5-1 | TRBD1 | TGCGCCAGCCGGGACAGGGGTTTTGTTAGCGATGGCTACACCTTC | CASRDRGFVSDGYTF
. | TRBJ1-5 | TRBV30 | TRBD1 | TGTGCCTTATCACAGGGGATTCAGCCCCAGCATTTT | CALSQGIQPQHF
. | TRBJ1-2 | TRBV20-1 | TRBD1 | TGCAGCGTAGGACAGGTCTATGGCTACACCTTC | CSVGQVYGYTF
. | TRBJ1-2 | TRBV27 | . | TGTGCCAGCAGTTTATCGGGGAGCCCAAATTGGGACTATGGCTACACCTTC | CASSLSGSPNWDYGYTF
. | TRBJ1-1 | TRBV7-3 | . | TGTGCCAGCAGCTTAACCTCCGGAGGGGCCCCAAGTTTCTTT | CASSLTSGGAPSFF
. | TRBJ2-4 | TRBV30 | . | TGTGCCAGAGAAGGGGATACCAAAAACATTCAGTACTTC | CAREGDTKNIQYF
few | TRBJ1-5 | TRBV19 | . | TGTGCCAGTACCGTAGGACAGCACTATAGCAATCAGCCCCAGCATTTT | CASTVGQHYSNQPQHF
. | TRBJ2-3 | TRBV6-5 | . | TGTGCCAGCGGGAGCGAGGCAGATACGCAGTATTTT | CASGSEADTQYF
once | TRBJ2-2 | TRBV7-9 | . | TGTGCCAGCAGCTCCCGACTAGATCCGGGCACCGGGGAGCTGTTTTTT | CASSSRLDPGTGELFF